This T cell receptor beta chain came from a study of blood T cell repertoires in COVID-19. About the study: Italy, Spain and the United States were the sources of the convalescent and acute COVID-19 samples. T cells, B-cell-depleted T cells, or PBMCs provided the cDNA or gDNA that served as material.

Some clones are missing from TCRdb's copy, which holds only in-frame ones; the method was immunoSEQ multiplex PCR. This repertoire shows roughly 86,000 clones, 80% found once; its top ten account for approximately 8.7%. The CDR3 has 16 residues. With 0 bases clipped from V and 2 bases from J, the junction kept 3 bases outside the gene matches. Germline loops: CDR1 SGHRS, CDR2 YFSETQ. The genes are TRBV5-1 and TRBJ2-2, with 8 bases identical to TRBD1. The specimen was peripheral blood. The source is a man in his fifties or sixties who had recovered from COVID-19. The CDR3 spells CASSLVQGANTGELFF. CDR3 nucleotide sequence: TGCGCCAGCAGCTTGGTTCAGGGGGCTAACACCGGGGAGCTGTTTTTT.